Listed below are T cell receptor beta chains from one sample, sequenced in a study of cytomegalovirus exposure and HLA in healthy donors. The protocol was immunoSEQ multiplex PCR, while the TCRdb copy is restricted to in-frame clones and leaves out a portion. The sample records about 21,000 clones, about 80% being singletons. Sequenced sample: PBMCs. The receptors derive from a man aged 55 to 70 in good health and CMV-seronegative. Both conserved end residues are part of each CDR3. D genes are given only for firm matches.

>.|TRBJ1-5|TRBV28
CPSREQGAFYQPQHF
TGTCCCAGCCGAGAACAGGGAGCGTTTTATCAGCCCCAGCATTTT
>.|TRBJ1-1|TRBV18
CASSLSGSTEAFF
TGTGCCAGCTCGCTCTCAGGCTCCACTGAAGCTTTCTTT
>TRBD2|TRBJ2-7|TRBV7-9
CASSLSGVTYEQYF
TGTGCCAGCAGCTTAAGCGGGGTAACCTACGAGCAGTACTTC
>TRBD2|TRBJ2-3|TRBV25-1
CASSEGTSGLTDTQYF
TGTGCCAGCAGTGAAGGGACTAGCGGGCTCACAGATACGCAGTATTTT
>.|TRBJ2-3|TRBV30
CAWREGGADTQYF
TGTGCCTGGAGGGAGGGGGGGGCAGATACGCAGTATTTT
>.|TRBJ2-1|TRBV15
CATSRLLRGALYNEQFF
TGTGCCACCAGCAGACTACTTCGGGGGGCCCTCTACAATGAGCAGTTCTTC
>.|TRBJ2-1|TRBV6-6
CASSYSLGVSYNEQFF
TGTGCCAGCAGTTACTCGCTCGGGGTATCCTACAATGAGCAGTTCTTC
>TRBD2|TRBJ2-5|TRBV10-3
CAISEGTSGRWGTQYF
TGTGCCATCAGTGAAGGGACTAGCGGGAGGTGGGGGACCCAGTACTTC
>.|TRBJ1-2|TRBV29-1
CSVARTGNYGYTF
TGCAGCGTCGCCCGGACTGGGAACTATGGCTACACCTTC
>TRBD2|TRBJ2-2|TRBV28
CARCAGENTGELFF
TGTGCCAGATGTGCGGGGGAGAACACCGGGGAGCTGTTTTTT